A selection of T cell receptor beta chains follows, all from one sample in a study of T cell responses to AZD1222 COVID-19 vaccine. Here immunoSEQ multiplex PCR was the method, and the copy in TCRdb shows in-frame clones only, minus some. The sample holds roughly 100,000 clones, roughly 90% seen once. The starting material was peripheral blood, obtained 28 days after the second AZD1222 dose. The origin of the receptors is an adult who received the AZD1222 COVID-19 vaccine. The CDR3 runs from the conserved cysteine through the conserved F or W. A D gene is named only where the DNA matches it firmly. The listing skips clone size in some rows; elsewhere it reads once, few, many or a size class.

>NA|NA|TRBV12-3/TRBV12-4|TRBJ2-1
TGTGCCAGCAGTCGGGGTCAGGGCAATGAGCAGTTCTTC
CASSRGQGNEQFF
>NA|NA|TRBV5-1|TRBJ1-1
TGCGCCAGCAGCTGGGGCGTCGGCCTGGAGGCGACTGAAGCTTTCTTT
CASSWGVGLEATEAFF
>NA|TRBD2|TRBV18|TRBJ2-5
TGTGCCAGCTCACCAGGGACTAGCCGAGAGACCCAGTACTTC
CASSPGTSRETQYF
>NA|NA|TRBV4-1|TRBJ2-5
TGCGCCAGCAGCCAAGATCCCGTGTACCAAGAGACCCAGTACTTC
CASSQDPVYQETQYF
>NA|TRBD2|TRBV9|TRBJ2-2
TGTGCCAGCAGCGCGCGGAGGGGGGGACTAGCCACCGGGGAGCTGTTTTTT
CASSARRGGLATGELFF
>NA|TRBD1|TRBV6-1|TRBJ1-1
TGTGCCAGCAGTGCACAGGGGATCACTGAAGCTTTCTTT
CASSAQGITEAFF
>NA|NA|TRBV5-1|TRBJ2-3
TGCGCCAGCAGCTTCGCTACAGATACGCAGTATTTT
CASSFATDTQYF
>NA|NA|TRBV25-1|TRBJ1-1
TGTGCCAGCAGTCAACAGGGTTGGACTGAAGCTTTCTTT
CASSQQGWTEAFF
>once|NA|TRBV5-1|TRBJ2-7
TGCGCCAGCAGCCCGTCCTACGGGGGGCCCTACGAGCAGTACTTC
CASSPSYGGPYEQYF
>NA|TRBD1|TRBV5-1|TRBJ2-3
TGCGCCAGCAGCTCTGGGACAGGCACAGATACGCAGTATTTT
CASSSGTGTDTQYF
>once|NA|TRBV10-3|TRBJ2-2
TGTGCCACCATGGACACCGGGGAGCTGTTTTTT
CATMDTGELFF
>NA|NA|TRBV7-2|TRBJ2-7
TGTGCCAGCAGCTCTCAGGGGGGAACCCCCTACGAGCAGTACTTC
CASSSQGGTPYEQYF
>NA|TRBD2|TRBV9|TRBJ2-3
TGTGCCAGCAGGCCAGCGGGAGTGGGCACAGATACGCAGTATTTT
CASRPAGVGTDTQYF
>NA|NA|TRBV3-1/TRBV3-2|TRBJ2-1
TGTGCCAGCAGGGGCGGTGACAGGTCCTTCTACAATGAGCAGTTCTTC
CASRGGDRSFYNEQFF
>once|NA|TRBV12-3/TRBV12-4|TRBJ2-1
TGTGCCAGCAGTTTGAGGGATTGGCAGTTCTTC
CASSLRDWQFF
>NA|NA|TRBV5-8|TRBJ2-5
TGTGCCAGCAGCTTGTGGCGGGACCAAGAGACCCAGTACTTC
CASSLWRDQETQYF
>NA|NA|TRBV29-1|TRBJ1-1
TGCAGCGTTGGGGGAGTGAGTTACACTGAAGCTTTCTTT
CSVGGVSYTEAFF
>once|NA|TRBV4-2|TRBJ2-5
TGTGCCAGCAGCCAGGCGGTGGCAGGCACCCAGTACTTC
CASSQAVAGTQYF
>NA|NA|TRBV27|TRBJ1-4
TGTGCCAGCAGTAAGGACCCAACTGCAACTAATGAAAAACTGTTTTTT
CASSKDPTATNEKLFF
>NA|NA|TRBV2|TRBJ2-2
TGTGCCAGCGCGGGACAAGGAAACACCGGGGAGCTGTTTTTT
CASAGQGNTGELFF
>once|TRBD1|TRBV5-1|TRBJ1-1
TGCGCCAGCAGCAAACGACAGGGGCCCACTGAAGCTTTCTTT
CASSKRQGPTEAFF
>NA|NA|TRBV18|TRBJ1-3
TGTGCCAGCTCACCCGAGGGGACCTTGAACCCCTCTGGAAACACCATATATTTT
CASSPEGTLNPSGNTIYF
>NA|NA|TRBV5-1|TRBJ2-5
TGCGCCAGCAGCTTGATTTCAGGGAAAGAGACCCAGTACTTC
CASSLISGKETQYF
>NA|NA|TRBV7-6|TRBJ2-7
TGTGCCAGCAGTCCGGACAGTTCGGGCTACGAGCAGTACTTC
CASSPDSSGYEQYF
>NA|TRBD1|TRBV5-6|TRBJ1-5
TGTGCCAGCAGCCTCACAGGGGGCCAGCCCCAGCATTTT
CASSLTGGQPQHF
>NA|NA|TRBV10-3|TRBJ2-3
TGTGCCATCAGTGCGGGTATAAGAGATGCGCAGTATTTT
CAISAGIRDAQYF
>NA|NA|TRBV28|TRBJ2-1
TGTGCCAGCAGTCCAACAGACCCTCACCACTACAATGAGCAGTTCTTC
CASSPTDPHHYNEQFF
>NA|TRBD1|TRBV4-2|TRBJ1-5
TGTGCCAGCAGCCAAGAGCGTGGACAGGGGAATCAGCCCCAGCATTTT
CASSQERGQGNQPQHF